Detailed here is one T cell receptor beta chain. Its antigen is unknown. Libraries were prepared by immunoSEQ multiplex PCR; TCRdb keeps only in-frame clonotypes and omits some of them. This table holds around 940,000 clones, more than 75% found once. V gave up 8 bases and J gave up 1 base, with 20 bases separating them. CDR3 length: 16 residues. The germline gives CDR1 MGHRA, CDR2 YSYEKL. The entry originates in a study of shared clonotypes between healthy human individuals. Study at large: CD4 naive and memory got three plates each, CD8 naive two, CD8 memory one. Study-wide points: A reduction in generation probabilities was seen for non-shared clonotypes relative to those shared by all four donors.

The chain uses TRBV4-1 and TRBJ1-1; tentative D call: TRBD1 (5 bases). The receptor was derived from a man aged 18 to 29 in good health. Sequencing input: memory CD4+ T cells sorted from blood. Subset specified: CD45RA-negative fraction. For the CDR3, the DNA is TGCGCCAGCGGAAGGGGAGAGGGGACCCAGAACACTGAAGCTTTCTTT. This sequence encodes CASGRGEGTQNTEAFF.